What follows are 20 T cell receptor beta chains derived from one specimen sequenced in a study of T cell responses to AZD1222 COVID-19 vaccine. Sequenced by immunoSEQ multiplex PCR; TCRdb stores in-frame clones only, minus some. The sample includes 200,000 to 300,000 clones, approximately 93% of them seen just once. Sequenced material: peripheral blood, taken on day 0 of AZD1222 vaccination. The receptors here all came from an adult in good health.

This clone showed up just once. The rearrangement links TRBV6-5 to TRBJ2-1, with D possibly matching TRBD1 (5 bases). The CDR3 contains 12 residues. V lost 7 bases to trimming and J lost 4 bases, with 8 bases between them. Germline V lookup: CDR1 MNHEY, CDR2 SVGAGI. This chain's CDR3 is CASIQGYNEQFF. The CDR3 coding sequence is TGTGCCAGCATCCAGGGATACAATGAGCAGTTCTTC.

This clone was found once. The rearrangement joins TRBV6-5 to TRBJ2-5; 12 nucleotides align to TRBD2. Germline CDR1 reads MNHEY; CDR2 reads SVGAGI. The J segment lost 4 bases and the V segment lost 4 bases, leaving 4 bases of the junction unmatched. This CDR3 spans 15 amino acids. CDR3: CASSSPLAGGETQYF. The CDR3 nucleotides are TGTGCCAGCAGTTCGCCACTAGCGGGAGGAGAGACCCAGTACTTC.

The chain carries TRBV4-2 and TRBJ2-7; 7 bases are shared with TRBD1. Looked up from germline, CDR1 is LGHNA and CDR2 is YNFKEQ. The CDR3 is 16 amino acids. Trimming at V came to 1 base and at J to 3 bases, leaving 9 bases not matched to a gene. CDR3 in amino acids: CASSQALQGINYEQYF. In nucleotides, the CDR3 is TGTGCCAGCAGCCAAGCTCTACAGGGGATCAACTACGAGCAGTACTTC.

This chain joins TRBV11-3 and TRBJ2-7, with TRBD1 identical over 7 bases. Germline V gene sequence: CDR1 SGHNT, CDR2 YENEEA. The ends lost 5 bases at V and 4 bases at J; junction bases unmatched: 8. CDR3 length: 14 amino acids. Written as DNA, the CDR3 is TGTGCCAGCAGCGCCCTCGGACAGGATTACGAGCAGTACTTC. It encodes CASSALGQDYEQYF.

The J gene is TRBJ1-2, the V gene TRBV11-2; D is uncertain. This CDR3 is 12 amino acids long. Trimming removed 1 base at V and 7 bases at J, with 7 bases between. CDR1 and CDR2 (germline): SGHAT, FQNNGV. This CDR3 reads CASSLAGIGYTF. CDR3 coding DNA: TGTGCCAGCAGCTTAGCGGGTATTGGCTACACCTTC.

The chain combines TRBV6-6 with TRBJ2-7; D may match TRBD1 or TRBD2 (5 bases each). In germline, CDR1 is MNHNY, CDR2 SVGAGI (reference sequence). The CDR3 is 15 amino acids. The V end was cut by 0 bases, the J end by 5 bases, with 14 bases between. CDR3 bases: TGTGCCAGCAGTTACTCCGGTATGGGGGTGGACGAGCAGTACTTC. Residues: CASSYSGMGVDEQYF.

This chain uses TRBV19 with TRBJ1-2, with 7 bases matching TRBD1. V shed 6 bases, J shed 8 bases, and the junction held 9 bases outside the gene matches. CDR3 length: 13 residues. CDR1 is LNHDA and CDR2 is SQIVND in the germline V gene (reference sequence). CDR3 in amino acids: CASSPEGARGYTF. As DNA, the CDR3 is TGTGCCAGTAGCCCCGAGGGGGCCCGAGGCTACACCTTC. The whole variable domain, filled in from reference TRBV19 and TRBJ1-2, reads DGGITQSPKYLFRKEGQNVTLSCEQNLNHDAMYWYRQDPGQGLRLIYYSQIVNDFQKGDIAEGYSVSREKKESFPLTVTSAQKNPTAFYLCASSPEGARGYTFGSGTRLTVV.

The CDR3 DNA follows: TGTGCCATCAGTGAGCTTCGACAGGATATGAACACTGAAGCTTTCTTT. It encodes CAISELRQDMNTEAFF. V usage is TRBV10-3 and J usage is TRBJ1-1; D is possibly TRBD1 (6 bases). V was trimmed by 2 bases and J by 0 bases, leaving 13 bases between them. This CDR3 has 16 amino acids. Germline lookup yields CDR1 ENHRY and CDR2 SYGVKD.

The chain employs TRBV5-1 and TRBJ1-4; 7 bases line up with TRBD1. Germline values: CDR1 SGHRS, CDR2 YFSETQ. V was pared by 2 bases and J by 0 bases, with 1 base of the junction left unmatched. The CDR3 is 15 amino acids. The CDR3: CASSLQGPTNEKLFF. The CDR3 coding sequence is TGCGCCAGCAGCTTACAGGGGCCAACTAATGAAAAACTGTTTTTT.

The chain recombines TRBV2 with TRBJ2-1; 7 bases map to TRBD2. The germline V gene has CDR1 SNHLY and CDR2 FYNNEI. The junction had 16 bases not matched to a gene; V was cut back by 7 bases and J by 7 bases. The CDR3 has 16 amino acids. In DNA, the CDR3 is TGTGCCAGCACTCTTCCGAGGCTAGCGGCGGGAAATGAGCAGTTCTTC. The encoded protein is CASTLPRLAAGNEQFF.

V and J are TRBV6-5 and TRBJ1-5, with D possibly being TRBD1 (6 bases). V lost 5 bases, J lost 5 bases, and 16 bases lay in between. CDR3 length equals 15 residues. Germline V lookup: CDR1 MNHEY, CDR2 SVGAGI. The CDR3 loop reads CASSPWGRGDQPQHF. As DNA, the CDR3 is TGTGCCAGCAGTCCATGGGGCAGGGGCGATCAGCCCCAGCATTTT.

The chain employs TRBV19 and TRBJ1-1, with D unclear. V was clipped by 6 bases and J by 11 bases, with 16 bases between them. The CDR3 has 12 residues. Germline V lookup: CDR1 LNHDA, CDR2 SQIVND (reference sequence). Here the CDR3 reads CASRGFRGEAFF. The CDR3 DNA reads as TGTGCCAGTAGGGGCTTTCGGGGAGAGGCTTTCTTT.

CDR3 residues: CASSLYQGDGDQPQHF. CDR3 nucleotides: TGTGCCAGCAGCTTATATCAAGGGGATGGGGATCAGCCCCAGCATTTT. The chain recombines TRBV7-8 with TRBJ1-5; D might be TRBD1 (5 bases). The germline V gene encodes CDR1 SGHVS and CDR2 FQNEAQ. The CDR3 has 16 residues. V lost 2 bases, J lost 5 bases, and 16 bases lay in between. The whole variable domain, filled in from reference TRBV7-8 and TRBJ1-5, reads GAGVSQSPRYKVAKRGQDVALRCDPISGHVSLFWYQQALGQGPEFLTYFQNEAQLDKSGLPSDRFFAERPEGSVSTLKIQRTQQEDSAVYLCASSLYQGDGDQPQHFGDGTRLSIL.

The chain is built from TRBV11-3 and TRBJ2-2, with 8 bases fitting TRBD2. CDR1 is SGHNT and CDR2 is YENEEA in the germline V gene. This CDR3 has 15 residues. The junction had 4 bases not matched to a gene; V was cut back by 5 bases and J by 2 bases. CDR3 sequence (DNA): TGTGCCAGCAGCCCCGGACTAGCTAACACCGGGGAGCTGTTTTTT. Translating it yields CASSPGLANTGELFF.

V gene TRBV2 combines with J gene TRBJ2-3; D is unresolved. There are 11 residues in the CDR3. Germline V gene data show CDR1 as SNHLY and CDR2 as FYNNEI. V lost 6 bases, J lost 3 bases, and 4 bases lay in between. This chain's CDR3 is CASSLTDTQYF. In DNA, the CDR3 is TGTGCCAGCAGCCTAACAGATACGCAGTATTTT. Filled out from reference TRBV2 and TRBJ2-3, the complete variable domain reads EPEVTQTPSHQVTQMGQEVILRCVPISNHLYFYWYRQILGQKVEFLVSFYNNEISEKSEIFDDQFSVERPDGSNFTLKIRSTKLEDSAMYFCASSLTDTQYFGPGTRLTVL.

V and J are TRBV11-2 and TRBJ2-1; 7 bases are a match to TRBD2. Germline CDR1 and CDR2: SGHAT and FQNNGV. Trimming at V came to 6 bases and at J to 7 bases, leaving 12 bases not matched to a gene. The CDR3 is 15 amino acids. Written as DNA, the CDR3 is TGTGCCAGCAGACCGCACGGGGGGAAGGGGAATGAGCAGTTCTTC. Protein: CASRPHGGKGNEQFF. The full variable domain, rest sourced from reference TRBV11-2 and TRBJ2-1, is EAGVAQSPRYKIIEKRQSVAFWCNPISGHATLYWYQQILGQGPKLLIQFQNNGVVDDSQLPKDRFSAERLKGVDSTLKIQPAKLEDSAVYLCASRPHGGKGNEQFFGPGTRLTVL.

The chain has TRBV13 and TRBJ2-7; 7 bases fit TRBD1. The V gene end was trimmed by 2 bases and the J gene end by 6 bases; junction bases not matched to a gene: 7. The germline V gene has CDR1 PRHDT and CDR2 FYEKMQ (reference sequence). This CDR3 is 14 amino acids long. CDR3 coding DNA: TGTGCCAGCAGCTTATCGACAGGGCTTAGCGAGCAGTACTTC. Translation: CASSLSTGLSEQYF.

This clone has only one observation. The chain employs TRBV7-6 and TRBJ2-7; 10 bases align to TRBD2. CDR1 is SGHVS and CDR2 is FNYEAQ in the germline V gene. V shed 1 base and J 3 bases; nucleotides not matched to a gene: 21. The CDR3 consists of 21 residues. In DNA, the CDR3 is TGTGCCAGCAGCTTAGTGCGGCCAGGGCTGATAGCGGGAGGTCTCCGCTACGAGCAGTACTTC. As protein: CASSLVRPGLIAGGLRYEQYF. Supplemented by reference TRBV7-6 and TRBJ2-7, the full variable domain reads GAGVSQSPRYKVTKRGQDVALRCDPISGHVSLYWYRQALGQGPEFLTYFNYEAQQDKSGLPNDRFSAERPEGSISTLTIQRTEQRDSAMYRCASSLVRPGLIAGGLRYEQYFGPGTRLTVT.

The V call is TRBV2, the J call TRBJ2-1; D is ambiguous. This CDR3 is built from 14 residues. V was pared by 6 bases and J by 4 bases, with 13 bases between. Germline V gene lookup returns CDR1 SNHLY and CDR2 FYNNEI. The CDR3 nucleotides read TGTGCCAGCAGGGTGGAACCGACATACAATGAGCAGTTCTTC. This sequence encodes CASRVEPTYNEQFF.

The chain has TRBV6-6 and TRBJ1-1, with D perhaps matching TRBD1 (5 bases). V lost 7 bases and J lost 10, with 16 bases in between. The CDR3 has 12 residues. The V gene's germline CDR1 is MNHNY and CDR2 SVGAGI (reference sequence). CDR3 nucleotides: TGTGCCAGCACTGGAGGGGCGATTCGAGCTTTCTTT. It is translated as CASTGGAIRAFF.